The T cell receptor (beta chain) described here comes from a study of T-cell memory formation after mild COVID-19. Study findings and constraints: Contracting CD4+ clones were located mainly in CM and EM, and CD8+ clones in EMRA. Clones shrinking from day 15 to 85 showed even CD4/CD8 mixes; later expanders tilted CD4+.

TCRalpha and TCRbeta libraries used 5'RACE with constant-segment primers and UMIs. TCRdb used MiXCR to reprocess the 5' RACE reads, holding one entry per CDR3 protein. Found here are hundreds of thousands of distinct CDR3 sequences, around 27% of them singletons; the top ten hold about 12%. Notes on this clonotype: Its target is not known.

This receptor was identified in an adult woman who had mild COVID-19 (a few samples of this study predate the infection). Cell type and time point are not known. Sequencing input: PBMCs or a T cell subset sorted from them (not recorded which).

CDR3 coding DNA: TGTGCCAGCAGCTTAGATACCGGGACAGACTCCTACGAGCAGTACTTC. Translated: CASSLDTGTDSYEQYF. The chain joins TRBV11-3 to TRBJ2-7, with 7 bases lining up with TRBD1. Losses at the gene ends were 0 bases for V and 0 bases for J; bases not matched to a gene: 5. This CDR3 region has 16 residues. Germline V gives CDR1 SGHNT, CDR2 YENEEA.